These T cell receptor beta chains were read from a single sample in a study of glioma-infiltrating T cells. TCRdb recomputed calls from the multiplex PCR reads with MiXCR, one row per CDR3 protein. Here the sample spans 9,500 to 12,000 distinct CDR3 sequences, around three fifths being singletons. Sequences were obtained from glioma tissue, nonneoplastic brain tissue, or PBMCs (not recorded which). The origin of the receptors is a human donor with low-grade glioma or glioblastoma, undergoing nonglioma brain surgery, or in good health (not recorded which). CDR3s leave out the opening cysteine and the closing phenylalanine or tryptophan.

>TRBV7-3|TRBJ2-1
ASSPSAGQNEQF
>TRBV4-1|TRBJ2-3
ASSQDFPCRNADTQY
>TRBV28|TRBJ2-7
ASMGQGWSYEQY
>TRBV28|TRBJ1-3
ASTTQGGNSSGNTIY
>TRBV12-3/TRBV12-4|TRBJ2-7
ASSLAGAALYEQY
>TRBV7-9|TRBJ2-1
ASSLATPGDEQF
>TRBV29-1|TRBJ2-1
SADRGSIPEQF
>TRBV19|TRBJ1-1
ASMQNTEAF
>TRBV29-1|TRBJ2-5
SVDGLGGGETQY
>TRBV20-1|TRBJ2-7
SAGEGTASYEQY